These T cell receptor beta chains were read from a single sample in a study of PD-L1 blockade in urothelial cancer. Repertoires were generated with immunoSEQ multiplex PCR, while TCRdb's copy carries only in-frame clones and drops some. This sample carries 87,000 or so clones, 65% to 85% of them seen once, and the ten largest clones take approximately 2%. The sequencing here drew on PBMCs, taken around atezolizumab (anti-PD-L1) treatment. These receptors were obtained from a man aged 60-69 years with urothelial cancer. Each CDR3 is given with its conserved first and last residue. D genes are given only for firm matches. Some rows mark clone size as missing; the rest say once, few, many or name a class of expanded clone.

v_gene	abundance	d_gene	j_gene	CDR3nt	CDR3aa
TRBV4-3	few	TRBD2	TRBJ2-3	TGCGCCAGCAGCCAAGGACAAGCGGGGGCCGCGGGAGATACGCAGTATTTT	CASSQGQAGAAGDTQYF
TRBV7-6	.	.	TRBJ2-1	TGTGCCAGCAGCTCTAGCGATAGCTCCTACAATGAGCAGTTCTTC	CASSSSDSSYNEQFF
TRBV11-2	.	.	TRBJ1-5	TGTGCCAGCAGCTTAGAAAGGGAGGCCAATCAGCCCCAGCATTTT	CASSLEREANQPQHF
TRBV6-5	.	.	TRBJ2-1	TGTGCCAGCAGCAATGACGGAGAGAGGTTCTTC	CASSNDGERFF
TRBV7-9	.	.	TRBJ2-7	TGTGCCAGCAGCTTAGGAGCGAACCCCTACGAGCAGTACTTC	CASSLGANPYEQYF
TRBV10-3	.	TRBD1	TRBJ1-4	TGTGCCGCCCCCTCCCCGTACAGGGGACCGAATGAAAAACTGTTTTTT	CAAPSPYRGPNEKLFF
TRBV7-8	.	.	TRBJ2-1	TGTGCCAGCAGCTTAATAGGACTACTACGCAACACAAAGGGTGAGCAGTTCTTC	CASSLIGLLRNTKGEQFF
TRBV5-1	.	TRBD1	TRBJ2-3	TGCGCCAGCAGCTTGAGGACAGGGAGACAAACGTGGAACTATGCAGATACGCAGTATTTT	CASSLRTGRQTWNYADTQYF
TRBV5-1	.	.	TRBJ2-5	TGCGCCAGCAGCGTAATGGGGGCTGGAGAGACCCAGTACTTC	CASSVMGAGETQYF
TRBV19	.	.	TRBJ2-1	TGTGCCAGTAGTAGTGGGCGGGACTCTAACTACAATGAGCAGTTCTTC	CASSSGRDSNYNEQFF
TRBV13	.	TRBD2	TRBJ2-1	TGTGCCAGCATCTCCTCCGCCCGCCGCGGGAGGGACAATGAGCAGTTCTTC	CASISSARRGRDNEQFF
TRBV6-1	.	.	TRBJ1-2	TGTGCCAGCAGCGTGGACCCGACAGCATTCTATGGCTACACCTTC	CASSVDPTAFYGYTF
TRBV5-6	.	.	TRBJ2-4	TGTGCCAGCAGCCTCGGTCCGGCGGGAGCCAAAAACATTCAGTACTTC	CASSLGPAGAKNIQYF
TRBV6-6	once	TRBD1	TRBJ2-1	TGTGCCAGCAGTTACGGGACAGGGGTCTACAATGAGCAGTTCTTC	CASSYGTGVYNEQFF
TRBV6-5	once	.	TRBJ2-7	TGTGCCAGCAGAGGAGGGTCCTACGAGCAGTACTTC	CASRGGSYEQYF
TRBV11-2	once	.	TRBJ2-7	TGTGCCAGCAGCTTAGTCTCGGCTAGCGAGTCGACTCACTCCTACGAGCAGTACTTC	CASSLVSASESTHSYEQYF
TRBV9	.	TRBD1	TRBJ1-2	TGTGCCAGCAGCCCGAACCTGGAAGGGGTAGATGACAGGGGGCCCTATGGCTACACCTTC	CASSPNLEGVDDRGPYGYTF
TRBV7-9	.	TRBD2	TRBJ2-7	TGTGCCAGCAGCTTCTCGGGGAGGGCCTACGAGCAGTACTTC	CASSFSGRAYEQYF
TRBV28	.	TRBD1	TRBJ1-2	TGTGCCAGCAGAGTGGAGGGGGCGACTCGCTATGGCTACACCTTC	CASRVEGATRYGYTF
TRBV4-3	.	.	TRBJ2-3	TGCGCCAGCAGCCAAGATATCGCAGATACGCAGTATTTT	CASSQDIADTQYF
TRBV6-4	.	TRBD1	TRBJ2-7	TGTGCCAGCAGTGACGCGATTGGACAGGGCCACTACGAGCAGTACTTC	CASSDAIGQGHYEQYF
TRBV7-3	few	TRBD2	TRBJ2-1	TGTGCCAGCAGCCCGACTAGCGGGGAGGGAGTTGAGCAGTTCTTC	CASSPTSGEGVEQFF
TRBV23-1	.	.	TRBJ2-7	TGCGCCAGCGGGGACTTCTGCTCCTACGAGCAGTACTTC	CASGDFCSYEQYF
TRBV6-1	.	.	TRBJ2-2	TGTGCCAGCTGGCGACAGCCGAACACCGGGGAGCTGTTTTTT	CASWRQPNTGELFF
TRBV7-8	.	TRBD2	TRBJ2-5	TGTGCCAGCAGCTCGCTAGCGGATCCCAGCGGGAGACGAGAGACCCAGTACTTC	CASSSLADPSGRRETQYF
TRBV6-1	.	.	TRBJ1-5	TGTGCCAGCAGTGAAGACCTTGAACAGGGTTATCGGCCCCAGCATTTT	CASSEDLEQGYRPQHF
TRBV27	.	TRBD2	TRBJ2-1	TGTGCCAGCAGCGCCGGGACTAGCTATATTGAGCAGTTCTTC	CASSAGTSYIEQFF
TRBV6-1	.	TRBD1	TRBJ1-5	TGTGCCAGCAGTGAACATCAGGGGGTGAGCAATCAGCCCCAGCATTTT	CASSEHQGVSNQPQHF
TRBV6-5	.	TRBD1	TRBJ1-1	TGTGCCAGCAGGCCCGGGACAGGGTCAAGGGAAGCTTTCTTT	CASRPGTGSREAFF
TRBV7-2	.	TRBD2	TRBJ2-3	TGTGCCAGCAGCCTCGGGACTAGCGGGAGGTCGGATACGCAGTATTTT	CASSLGTSGRSDTQYF
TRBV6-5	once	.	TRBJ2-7	TGTGCCAGCAGTTACGGAGGGGCCAGGAACGAGCAGTACTTC	CASSYGGARNEQYF
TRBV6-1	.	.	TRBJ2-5	TGTGCCAGCAGTGGTGAGCAGGGAGGGGGACAAGAGACCCAGTACTTC	CASSGEQGGGQETQYF
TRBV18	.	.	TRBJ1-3	TGTGCCAGCTCACCACCAAGGGGCGCGGATGGAAACACCATATATTTT	CASSPPRGADGNTIYF
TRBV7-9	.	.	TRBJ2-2	TGTGCCAGCAGCTTAGGGGGCCCAATGAACACCGGGGAGCTGTTTTTT	CASSLGGPMNTGELFF
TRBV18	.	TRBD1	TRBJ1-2	TGTGCCAGCTCACCCAGGTGGGACAGGAAGCTTACTAACTATGGCTACACCTTC	CASSPRWDRKLTNYGYTF
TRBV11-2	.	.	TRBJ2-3	TGTGCCAGCAGCCGGGATCCCGCCGATACGCAGTATTTT	CASSRDPADTQYF
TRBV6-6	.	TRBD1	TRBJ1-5	TGTGCCAGCAGACTACAGGGGGCCCATCAGCCCCAGCATTTT	CASRLQGAHQPQHF